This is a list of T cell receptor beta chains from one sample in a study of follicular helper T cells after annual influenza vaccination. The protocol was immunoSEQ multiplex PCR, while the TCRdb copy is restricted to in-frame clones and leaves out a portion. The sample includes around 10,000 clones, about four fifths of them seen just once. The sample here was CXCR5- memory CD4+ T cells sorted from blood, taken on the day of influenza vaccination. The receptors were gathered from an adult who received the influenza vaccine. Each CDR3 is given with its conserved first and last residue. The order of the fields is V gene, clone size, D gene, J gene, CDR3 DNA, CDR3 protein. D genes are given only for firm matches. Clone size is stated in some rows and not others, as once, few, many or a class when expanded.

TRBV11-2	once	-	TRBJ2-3	TGTGCCAGCAGCTTAAGGGCGATTATAGATACGCAGTATTTT	CASSLRAIIDTQYF
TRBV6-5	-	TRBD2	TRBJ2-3	TGTGCCAGCAGGTTAGCGGGAGAACAAACAGATACGCAGTATTTT	CASRLAGEQTDTQYF
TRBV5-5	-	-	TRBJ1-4	TGTGCCAGCAGCCCTCGGGGGGGCAGGGGCCCTGAAAAACTGTTTTTT	CASSPRGGRGPEKLFF
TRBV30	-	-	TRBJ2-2	TGTGCCTGGAGTGTATCTGGTAACACCGGGGAGCTGTTTTTT	CAWSVSGNTGELFF
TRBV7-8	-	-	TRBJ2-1	TGTGCCAGCAGCCCGCCTAGGTTCAATGAGCAGTTCTTC	CASSPPRFNEQFF
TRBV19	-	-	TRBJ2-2	TGTGCCAGTAGTCCGGCGGGTAGCACCGGGGAGCTGTTTTTT	CASSPAGSTGELFF
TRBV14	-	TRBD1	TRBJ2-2	TGTGCCAGCAGCCAAGGGTACCTGGGACAGGGGTCCACCGGGGAGCTGTTTTTT	CASSQGYLGQGSTGELFF
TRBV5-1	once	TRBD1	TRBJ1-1	TGCGCCAGCAGCTTGGCCCGGCCACAGGGGGGAGAAGCTTTCTTT	CASSLARPQGGEAFF
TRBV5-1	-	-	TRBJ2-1	TGCGCCAGCAGCTTGACCGTGGGGTTAAATGAGCAGTTCTTC	CASSLTVGLNEQFF
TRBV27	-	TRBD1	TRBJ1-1	TGTGCCAGCAGTCCCCGGGACAGGCGGAACACTGAAGCTTTCTTT	CASSPRDRRNTEAFF
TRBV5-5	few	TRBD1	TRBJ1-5	TGTGCCAGCAGCTTGTCGGGGACAGGGGCGTCTGGTCAGCCCCAGCATTTT	CASSLSGTGASGQPQHF
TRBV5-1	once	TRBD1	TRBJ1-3	TGCGCCAGCACGTTGACAGGGGACTCTGGAAACACCATATATTTT	CASTLTGDSGNTIYF
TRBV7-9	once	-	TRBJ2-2	TGTGCCAGCAGCTTAGCGCTAGTTGGGAACACCGGGGAGCTGTTTTTT	CASSLALVGNTGELFF
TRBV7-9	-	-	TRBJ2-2	TGTGCCAGCAGCTTAAGTGCCGACACCGGGGAGCTGTTTTTT	CASSLSADTGELFF
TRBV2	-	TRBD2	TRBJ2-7	TGTGCCAGCAGTGGTCGGGAGGGCTCTCGGGCCGAGCAGTACTTC	CASSGREGSRAEQYF
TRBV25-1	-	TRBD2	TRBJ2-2	TGTGCCAGCAGTGCCACGACTAGCGGGTACGGCGGGGAGCTGTTTTTT	CASSATTSGYGGELFF
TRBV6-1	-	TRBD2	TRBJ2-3	TGTGCCAGCAGTGAAATCGCAGCGGGGGGATACACAGATACGCAGTATTTT	CASSEIAAGGYTDTQYF
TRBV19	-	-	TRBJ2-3	TGTGCCAGTAGTATATCAGGGACCACAGATACGCAGTATTTT	CASSISGTTDTQYF
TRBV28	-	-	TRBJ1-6	TGTGCCAGCAGCAACCCCGACAGGCTCGTTAGCTCCTATAATTCACCCCTCCACTTT	CASSNPDRLVSSYNSPLHF
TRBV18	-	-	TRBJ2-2	TGTGCCAGCTCACCACCGGACAGGAACACCGGGGAGCTGTTTTTT	CASSPPDRNTGELFF
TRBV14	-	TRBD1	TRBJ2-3	TGTGCCAGCAGCCAAGTAACCGGGACAGTCACAGATACGCAGTATTTT	CASSQVTGTVTDTQYF